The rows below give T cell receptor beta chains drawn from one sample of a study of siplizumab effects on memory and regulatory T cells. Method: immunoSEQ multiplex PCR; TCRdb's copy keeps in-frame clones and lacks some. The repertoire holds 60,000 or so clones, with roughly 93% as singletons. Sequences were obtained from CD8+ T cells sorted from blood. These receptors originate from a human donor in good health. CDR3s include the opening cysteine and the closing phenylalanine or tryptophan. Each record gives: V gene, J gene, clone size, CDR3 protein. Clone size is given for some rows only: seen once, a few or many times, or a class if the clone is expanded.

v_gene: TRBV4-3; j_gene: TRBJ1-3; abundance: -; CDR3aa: CASSQDRTQGYGNTIYF
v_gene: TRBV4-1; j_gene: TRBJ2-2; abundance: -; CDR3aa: CASSGGNTGELFF
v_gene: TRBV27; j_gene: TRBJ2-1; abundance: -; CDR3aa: CASSKGLAGVNEQFF
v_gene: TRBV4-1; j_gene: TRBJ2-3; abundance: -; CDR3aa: CASSQDPRAPDTQYF
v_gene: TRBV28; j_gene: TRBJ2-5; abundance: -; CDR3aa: CASSLRITYGTPQETQYF
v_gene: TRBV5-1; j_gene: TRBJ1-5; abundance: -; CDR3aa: CASSPDLNQPQHF
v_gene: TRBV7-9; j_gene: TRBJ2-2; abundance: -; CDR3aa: CASSKLAGGEGAGELFF
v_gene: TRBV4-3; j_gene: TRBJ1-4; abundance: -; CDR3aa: CASSQDPGTTNEKLFF
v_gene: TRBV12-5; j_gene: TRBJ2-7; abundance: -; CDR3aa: CASGQGEGLYEQYF
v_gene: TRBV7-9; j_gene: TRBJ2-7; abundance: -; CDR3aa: CASSFGTVYEQYF
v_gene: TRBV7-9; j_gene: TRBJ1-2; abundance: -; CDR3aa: CASSLPRAEIHYGYTF
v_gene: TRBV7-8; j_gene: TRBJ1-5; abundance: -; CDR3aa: CASSSEDRGPYSNQPQHF
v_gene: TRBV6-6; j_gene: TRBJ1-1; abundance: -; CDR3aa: CASTGRMNTEAFF
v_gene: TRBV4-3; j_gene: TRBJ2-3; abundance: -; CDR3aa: CASSQVGASTDTQYF
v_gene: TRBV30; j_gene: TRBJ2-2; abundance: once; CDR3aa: CAWSATPPLFF
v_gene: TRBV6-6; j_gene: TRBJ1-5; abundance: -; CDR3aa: CASSYSGGNQPQHF
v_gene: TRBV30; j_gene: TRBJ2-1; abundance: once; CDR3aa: CAWSADTGMGQFF
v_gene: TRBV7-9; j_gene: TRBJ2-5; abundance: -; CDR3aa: CASSLLGAATQETQYF
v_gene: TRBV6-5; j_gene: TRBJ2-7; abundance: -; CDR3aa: CASRGGLADSYEQYF
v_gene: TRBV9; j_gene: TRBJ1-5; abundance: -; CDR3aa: CASSPNPGQGGQPQHF
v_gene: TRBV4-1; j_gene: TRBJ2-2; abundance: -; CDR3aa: CASSQRLAGETGELFF
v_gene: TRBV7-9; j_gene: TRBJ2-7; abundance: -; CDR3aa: CASSRRLYEQYF
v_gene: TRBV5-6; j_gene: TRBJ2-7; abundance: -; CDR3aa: CASSLAGQGFYEQYF
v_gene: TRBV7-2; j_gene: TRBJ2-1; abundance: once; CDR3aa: CASSLEPQSAGGMNEQFF
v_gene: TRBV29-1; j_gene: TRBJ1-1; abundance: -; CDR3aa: CISGGMNTEAFF